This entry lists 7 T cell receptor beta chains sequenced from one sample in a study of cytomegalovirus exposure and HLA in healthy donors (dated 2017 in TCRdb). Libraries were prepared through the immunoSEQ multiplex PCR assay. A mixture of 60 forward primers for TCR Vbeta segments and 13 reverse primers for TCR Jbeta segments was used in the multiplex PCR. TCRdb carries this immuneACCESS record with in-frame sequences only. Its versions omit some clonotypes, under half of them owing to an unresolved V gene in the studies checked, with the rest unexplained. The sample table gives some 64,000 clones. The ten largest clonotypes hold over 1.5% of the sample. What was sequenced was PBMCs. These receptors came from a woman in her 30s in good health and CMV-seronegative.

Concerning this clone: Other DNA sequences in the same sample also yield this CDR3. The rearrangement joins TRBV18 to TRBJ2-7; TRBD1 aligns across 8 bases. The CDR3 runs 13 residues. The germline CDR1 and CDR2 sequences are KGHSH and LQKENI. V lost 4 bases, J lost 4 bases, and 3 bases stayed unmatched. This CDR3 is CASSLDRGYEQYF. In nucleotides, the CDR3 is TGTGCCAGCTCACTCGACAGGGGATACGAGCAGTACTTC.

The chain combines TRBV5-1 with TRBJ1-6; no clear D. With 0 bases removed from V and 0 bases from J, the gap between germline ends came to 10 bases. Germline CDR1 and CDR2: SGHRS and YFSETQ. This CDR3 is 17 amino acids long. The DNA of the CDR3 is TGCGCCAGCAGCTTGGTAGCGGGGAGCTCCTATAATTCACCCCTCCACTTT. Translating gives CASSLVAGSSYNSPLHF. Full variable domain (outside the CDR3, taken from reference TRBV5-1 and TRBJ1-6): KAGVTQTPRYLIKTRGQQVTLSCSPISGHRSVSWYQQTPGQGLQFLFEYFSETQRNKGNFPGRFSGRQFSNSRSEMNVSTLELGDSALYLCASSLVAGSSYNSPLHFGNGTRLTVT.

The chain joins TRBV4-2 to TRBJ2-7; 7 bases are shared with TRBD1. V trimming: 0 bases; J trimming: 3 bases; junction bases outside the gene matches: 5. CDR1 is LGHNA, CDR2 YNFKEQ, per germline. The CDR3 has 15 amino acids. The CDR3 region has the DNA TGTGCCAGCAGCCAAGAGGTGACAGGGTACTACGAGCAGTACTTC. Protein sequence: CASSQEVTGYYEQYF.

This CDR3 is CASSYKRGTEAFF. The CDR3 region has the DNA TGTGCCAGCAGTTACAAAAGGGGGACTGAAGCTTTCTTT. The V and J genes are TRBV6-5 and TRBJ1-1; tentatively, D is TRBD1 (6 bases). The V end lost 2 bases, the J end lost 5 bases, and 9 bases lay between the germline ends. CDR1 MNHEY and CDR2 SVGAGI come from the germline V gene. The length of the CDR3 is 13 residues.

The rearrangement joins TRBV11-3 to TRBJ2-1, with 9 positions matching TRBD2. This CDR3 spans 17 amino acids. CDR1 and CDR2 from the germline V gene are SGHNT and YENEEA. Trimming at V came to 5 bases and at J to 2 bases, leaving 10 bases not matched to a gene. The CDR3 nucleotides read TGTGCCAGCAGCCCGGGGGTAGCGGGAGAACCCTACAATGAGCAGTTCTTC. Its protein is CASSPGVAGEPYNEQFF.

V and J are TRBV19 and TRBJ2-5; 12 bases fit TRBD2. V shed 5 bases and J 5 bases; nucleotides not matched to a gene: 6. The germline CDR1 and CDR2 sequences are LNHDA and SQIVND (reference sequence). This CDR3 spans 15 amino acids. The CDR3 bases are TGTGCCAGTAGTCTGGGACTAGCGGGCGGCGAGACCCAGTACTTC. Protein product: CASSLGLAGGETQYF.

The CDR3 coding sequence is TGTGCCAGCAGCGTAGTCGGTCAGGGAGGTGAAAAACTGTTTTTT. Protein: CASSVVGQGGEKLFF. The chain couples TRBV9 to TRBJ1-4; perhaps TRBD1 as D (5 bases). Germline V gene lookup returns CDR1 SGDLS and CDR2 YYNGEE. The CDR3 runs to 15 residues. Trimming stripped 0 bases from V and 7 bases from J, with 13 bases between.